What follows is one T cell receptor (beta chain) and its context. TCRdb's copy holds only in-frame clones and misses some; the assay was immunoSEQ multiplex PCR. The sample shows 95,000 to 110,000 clones, about 90% of them seen only once. This CDR3 contains 14 residues. Trimming shortened V by 1 base and J by 5 bases, and 11 bases separated the two germline ends. Per the germline V gene, CDR1 is SGHVS and CDR2 is FQNEAQ. This sample is drawn from a study of T cell responses to AZD1222 COVID-19 vaccine. This clonotype was obtained from an adult who received the AZD1222 COVID-19 vaccine. The starting material was peripheral blood, obtained 28 days after the second AZD1222 dose. The chain is built from TRBV7-8 and TRBJ1-1; weak D call: TRBD1 (5 bases). The CDR3 region has the DNA TGTGCCAGCAGCTTAGTGGGGGGGAAGACTGAAGCTTTCTTT. Protein: CASSLVGGKTEAFF.